This TCR beta chain was recovered during a study of early T cells in non-severe SARS-CoV-2 infection. On the study more broadly: Sequencing used unsorted whole-blood bulk RNA, so chains lack pairing.

Overall study findings and caveats: VDJdb-based matching was biased toward anti-spike CD8 responses and missed private and CD4 specificities.

This clonotype was recorded many times. Its antigen is as yet unknown. Unique molecular identifiers were added to individual cDNA molecules. One entry per CDR3 protein, called by TCRdb with MiXCR from the 5' RACE reads. In the table there are fewer than 40,000 distinct CDR3 sequences, approximately 5.9% of which are singletons. Germline CDR1 reads SGHAT; CDR2 reads FQNNGV. The CDR3 is 14 residues long. Trimming took off 3 bases at V and 1 base at J, with 8 bases between the two ends. V is TRBV11-2 and J is TRBJ2-3; no clear D. The sample comprised whole blood. This sequence originates from an adult who was a healthcare worker with PCR-confirmed SARS-CoV-2 infection or an uninfected control (not recorded which). CDR3: CASSFSRGTDTQYF. CDR3 bases: TGTGCCAGCAGCTTCTCCCGGGGCACAGATACGCAGTATTTT.